This T cell receptor beta chain stems from a study of cytomegalovirus exposure and HLA in healthy donors. Study-level results: The study listed around 150 cytomegalovirus-associated TCR beta chains. The records held CMV serostatus as the only immune exposure information. A likely sequencing artifact accounted for one observed cluster of highly shared sequence variants.

Whereas donors were nominally healthy upon sampling, unrecorded immune exposures were probable. Of note for this clone: The target antigen is unknown.

The germline CDR1 and CDR2 sequences are LNHDA and SQIVND (reference sequence). This CDR3 is 16 amino acids long. Trimming removed 3 bases from V and 2 bases from J; junction bases left unmatched: 7. The primer mix had 60 Vbeta and 13 Jbeta primers. Sequenced by immunoSEQ multiplex PCR; TCRdb stores in-frame clones only, minus some. Of 150,000 to 200,000 clones in the sample, 70% to 80% were seen once. The sequence came from a woman aged 40 to 50 in good health and CMV-seronegative. The rearrangement links TRBV19 to TRBJ1-2; 9 positions agree with TRBD1. The sequenced sample was PBMCs. Here the CDR3 DNA reads TGTGCCAGTAGTATTTGGTCGGGACAGGGAAACTATGGCTACACCTTC. Encoded protein: CASSIWSGQGNYGYTF. The full variable domain, with the rest looked up from reference TRBV19 and TRBJ1-2, is DGGITQSPKYLFRKEGQNVTLSCEQNLNHDAMYWYRQDPGQGLRLIYYSQIVNDFQKGDIAEGYSVSREKKESFPLTVTSAQKNPTAFYLCASSIWSGQGNYGYTFGSGTRLTVV.